This TCR beta chain was found in a study of T cell responses to AZD1222 COVID-19 vaccine. Using immunoSEQ multiplex PCR, the repertoire was profiled, and TCRdb retains in-frame clones only, with some absent. The sample yields 77,000 or so clones, under 95% seen once. The CDR3 length is 14 residues. The V end lost 5 bases, the J end lost 5 bases, and 15 bases lay between the germline ends. The germline CDR1 and CDR2 sequences are SGHTA and FQGNSA. The V and J genes are TRBV7-2 and TRBJ1-1; D is uncertain. This clonotype was sampled from an adult in good health. The source material was peripheral blood, sampled on day 0 of MenACWY control vaccination. The CDR3 DNA follows: TGTGCCAGCAGCCCATACTCTGTCAATACTGAAGCTTTCTTT. It translates to CASSPYSVNTEAFF.